The text below deals with one TCR beta chain. Its antigen remains unknown. The CDR3 consists of 13 residues. Germline V CDR1 and CDR2: SQVTM, ANQGSEA. Trimming removed 5 bases at V and 0 bases at J, with 10 bases between. Replicate sorted-subset PCRs were loaded with approximately 190 ng DNA, 31,000 or so T cell genomes. Using immunoSEQ multiplex PCR, the repertoire was profiled, and TCRdb retains in-frame clones only, with some absent. Among about 2.3 million clones listed, 85% to 95% were seen once. Donors, healthy HIV-negative adults, lacked recent acute infections or vaccinations. The data were taken from a study of shared clonotypes between healthy human individuals. Findings and caveats of the study: Only a few donors were included, so the genetic and exposure-history diversity represented was limited. What rarefaction showed was incomplete sorted-subset sequencing despite large depth.

The clonotype was recovered from a young man in good health. Some clones in this sample may be carry-over from other donors' samples. The chain employs TRBV29-1 and TRBJ1-1; no reliable D call. The sample consisted of naive CD4+ T cells from PBMCs. Regarding subset: CD45RA+ positively selected. In nucleotides, the CDR3 is TGCAGCGTTTACACGGGGTTGAACACTGAAGCTTTCTTT. It codes for CSVYTGLNTEAFF. Filled out from reference TRBV29-1 and TRBJ1-1, the complete variable domain reads SAVISQKPSRDICQRGTSLTIQCQVDSQVTMMFWYRQQPGQSLTLIATANQGSEATYESGFVIDKFPISRPNLTFSTLTVSNMSPEDSSIYLCSVYTGLNTEAFFGQGTRLTVV.